The sequence of this T cell receptor (beta chain) was determined in a study of cytomegalovirus exposure and HLA in healthy donors. The CDR3 covers 13 residues. Trimming removed 3 bases from V and 7 bases from J; junction bases left unmatched: 0. Germline lookup yields CDR1 KGHSH and CDR2 LQKENI. The PCR ran on 60 Vbeta and 13 Jbeta primers. Sequencing used immunoSEQ multiplex PCR; TCRdb keeps in-frame clones, though not all of them. This sample has 150,000 to 200,000 clones, with about 85% found just once. The rearrangement links TRBV18 to TRBJ1-6, with TRBD1 identical over 7 bases. The sequenced sample consisted of PBMCs. This sequence originates from a man between 50 and 59 years old in good health and CMV-seronegative. CDR3 in amino acids: CASSPTGNSPLHF. CDR3 nucleotide sequence: TGTGCCAGCTCACCGACAGGGAATTCACCCCTCCACTTT.